These 25 T cell receptor beta chains were sequenced from one sample in a study of CD8 T cells in Susac syndrome. When the RNA was reverse transcribed, random hexamers were used with an input of roughly 0.45 to 1 ug. TCRdb ran MiXCR on the immunoSEQ multiplex PCR reads and lists one entry per CDR3 protein. Of approximately 180,000 distinct CDR3 sequences listed, approximately 95% are singletons. Sequencing was carried out using CD4+ T cells from PBMCs. These receptors all come from a human donor with multiple sclerosis.

The chain uses TRBV4-3 and TRBJ1-5; D is uncertain. The CDR3 spans 14 residues. V was pared by 0 bases and J by 4 bases, with 7 bases between. Germline assignment: CDR1 LGHNA and CDR2 YSLEER. CDR3 region: CASSQDRFNQPQHF. In DNA, the CDR3 is TGCGCCAGCAGCCAAGACAGGTTTAATCAGCCCCAGCATTTT.

This chain links TRBV7-9 with TRBJ2-1; D is perhaps TRBD1 (5 bases). CDR3 size: 14 residues. CDR1 is SEHNR, CDR2 FQNEAQ, per germline (reference sequence). The V end lost 8 bases, the J end lost 7 bases, and 18 bases lay between the germline ends. As DNA, the CDR3 is TGTGCCAGCGACCCCCAGGGATATGGGAATGAGCAGTTCTTC. Amino acids: CASDPQGYGNEQFF.

The rearrangement joins TRBV20-1 to TRBJ2-3; tentatively, D is TRBD1 or TRBD2 (5 bases each). Deletions cut 3 bases from V and 4 bases from J, with 14 bases between. Germline V gene lookup returns CDR1 DFQATT and CDR2 SNEGSKA (reference sequence). The CDR3 runs 14 residues. Here the CDR3 DNA reads TGCAGTGCTAGGGGGACCCACGGTCCAGATACGCAGTATTTT. This sequence encodes CSARGTHGPDTQYF.

The V and J genes are TRBV5-1 and TRBJ1-6; 7 nucleotides align to TRBD1. Trimming at V came to 4 bases and at J to 7 bases, leaving 8 bases not matched to a gene. Germline CDR1 reads SGHRS; CDR2 reads YFSETQ. The CDR3 has 15 residues. DNA of the CDR3: TGCGCCAGCAGCCACGGGGACAGTGGGAATTCACCCCTCCACTTT. Translating gives CASSHGDSGNSPLHF. The entire variable domain, with the rest obtained from reference TRBV5-1 and TRBJ1-6, is as follows: KAGVTQTPRYLIKTRGQQVTLSCSPISGHRSVSWYQQTPGQGLQFLFEYFSETQRNKGNFPGRFSGRQFSNSRSEMNVSTLELGDSALYLCASSHGDSGNSPLHFGNGTRLTVT.

The chain has TRBV15 and TRBJ2-5; 9 bases line up with TRBD1. This CDR3 is 15 amino acids long. The V gene's germline CDR1 is LNHNV and CDR2 YYDKDF (reference sequence). The J segment lost 2 bases and the V segment lost 2 bases, leaving 3 bases of the junction unmatched. The CDR3 sequence is CATSRPDRGQETQYF. The CDR3, as DNA: TGTGCCACCAGCAGACCGGACAGGGGACAAGAGACCCAGTACTTC.

The chain has TRBV5-6 and TRBJ2-5, with TRBD1 as a possible D gene (5 bases). V lost 2 bases to trimming and J lost 7 bases, with 15 bases between them. The germline V gene has CDR1 SGHDT and CDR2 YYEEEE. The CDR3 consists of 14 residues. CDR3 in DNA: TGTGCCAGCAGCTTTTTCAGGGAATGGGCGACCCAGTACTTC. The encoded protein is CASSFFREWATQYF.

V usage is TRBV20-1 and J usage is TRBJ2-6; a weak D match, TRBD2 (5 bases). From germline, CDR1 is DFQATT and CDR2 SNEGSKA (reference sequence). The CDR3 has 15 residues. The germline V and J ends were trimmed by 3 bases and 0 bases, with 9 bases remaining between them. CDR3 residues: CSARDWDSGANVLTF. The CDR3 DNA reads TGCAGTGCTAGGGACTGGGACTCTGGGGCCAACGTCCTGACTTTC.

V and J are TRBV5-1 and TRBJ2-1; no clear D. Germline V gives CDR1 SGHRS, CDR2 YFSETQ. The CDR3 has 12 amino acids. Trimming stripped 0 bases from V and 12 bases from J, with 10 bases between. CDR3 nucleotides: TGCGCCAGCAGCTTGGTCAGCGAGGCGCAGTTCTTC. Amino acid sequence: CASSLVSEAQFF.

This sequence joins TRBV20-1 and TRBJ2-4, with TRBD2 matching over 11 bases. Losses at the gene ends were 1 base for V and 8 bases for J; bases not matched to a gene: 4. Germline CDR1 DFQATT, CDR2 SNEGSKA (reference sequence). The CDR3 totals 14 residues. The CDR3, as DNA: TGCAGTGCTAGAGGCACTAGCGGGGGTCACATTCAGTACTTC. It yields the protein CSARGTSGGHIQYF.

This clonotype showed up just once. J is TRBJ2-1 and V is TRBV7-2, with unresolved D. V lost 5 bases and J 2 bases, leaving 4 bases between the germline ends. Germline assignment: CDR1 SGHTA and CDR2 FQGNSA. This CDR3 region has 12 residues. The CDR3 reads CASSKPYNEQFF. Here the CDR3 DNA reads TGTGCCAGCAGCAAGCCCTACAATGAGCAGTTCTTC. Full variable domain (rest looked up from reference TRBV7-2 and TRBJ2-1): GAGVSQSPSNKVTEKGKDVELRCDPISGHTALYWYRQSLGQGLEFLIYFQGNSAPDKSGLPSDRFSAERTGGSVSTLTIQRTQQEDSAVYLCASSKPYNEQFFGPGTRLTVL.

The chain links TRBV27 to TRBJ2-3; TRBD2 matches 13 bases. The V and J ends lost 6 bases and 0 bases, in that order; junction bases with no gene match: 0. The V gene's germline CDR1 is MNHEY and CDR2 SMNVEV (reference sequence). CDR3 length: 15 residues. The DNA for the CDR3 is TGTGCCAGCAGGGGACTAGCGGGGAGCACAGATACGCAGTATTTT. It is translated as CASRGLAGSTDTQYF.

The V gene is TRBV15, the J gene TRBJ2-3; D uncertain. V was shortened by 1 base and J by 4 bases, with 6 bases between the two germline ends. This CDR3 spans 13 amino acids. CDR1 and CDR2 from the germline V gene are LNHNV and YYDKDF (reference sequence). The CDR3 nucleotides are TGTGCCACCAGCAGAGGGGCGGCAGATACGCAGTATTTT. Amino acid sequence: CATSRGAADTQYF.

The chain is built from TRBV3-1 and TRBJ2-3, with D uncertain. Germline loops: CDR1 LGHDT, CDR2 YNNKEL (reference sequence). V gave up 3 bases and J gave up 11 bases, with 9 bases separating them. The CDR3 sequence is 11 residues long. Written as DNA, the CDR3 is TGTGCCAGCAGCCAGAGCGTCAGGCAGTATTTT. As protein: CASSQSVRQYF.

The chain uses TRBV30 and TRBJ2-3; the D gene could be TRBD1 or TRBD2 (5 bases each). Trimming shortened V by 0 bases and J by 11 bases, and 15 bases separated the two germline ends. Germline V lookup: CDR1 GTSNPN, CDR2 SVGIG (reference sequence). CDR3 length equals 13 residues. In DNA form, the CDR3 reads TGTGCCTGGAGTGTAACGGGGCCAGGGTTGCAGTATTTT. Amino acid sequence: CAWSVTGPGLQYF. Combining the CDR3 with reference TRBV30 and TRBJ2-3 gives the whole variable domain SQTIHQWPATLVQPVGSPLSLECTVEGTSNPNLYWYRQAAGRGLQLLFYSVGIGQISSEVPQNLSASRPQDRQFILSSKKLLLSDSGFYLCAWSVTGPGLQYFGPGTRLTVL.

This chain uses TRBV4-3 with TRBJ2-6, with 9 bases lining up with TRBD1. V lost 4 bases, J lost 0 bases, and 10 bases stayed unmatched. The CDR3 runs 19 residues. CDR1 is LGHNA, CDR2 YSLEER, per germline. CDR3 coding DNA: TGCGCCAGCAGCCCGTCCCGGGACAGGGCTAGCTCTGGGGCCAACGTCCTGACTTTC. Amino acids: CASSPSRDRASSGANVLTF.

The sample holds one count of this clonotype. V and J are TRBV15 and TRBJ2-1; D might be TRBD2 (5 bases). CDR3 length equals 14 residues. CDR1 is LNHNV, CDR2 YYDKDF, per germline (reference sequence). Trimming removed 0 bases from V and 5 bases from J, with 8 bases in between. CDR3 region: CATSRDGGNNEQFF. Written as DNA, the CDR3 is TGTGCCACCAGCAGAGACGGAGGAAACAATGAGCAGTTCTTC.

This sequence joins TRBV20-1 and TRBJ1-4; D call uncertain. The V and J ends lost 6 bases and 0 bases respectively, with 5 bases between them. The length of the CDR3 is 12 residues. The V gene's germline CDR1 is DFQATT and CDR2 SNEGSKA (reference sequence). CDR3 amino acids: CSAVATNEKLFF. The CDR3 DNA reads as TGCAGTGCCGTTGCAACTAATGAAAAACTGTTTTTT.

V usage is TRBV7-2 and J usage is TRBJ2-5, with TRBD2 identical over 10 bases. V lost 1 base to trimming and J lost 2 bases; unmatched junction nucleotides: 4. The germline V gene encodes CDR1 SGHTA and CDR2 FQGNSA. The CDR3 contains 16 residues. The CDR3 loop is CASSLGGSGGQETQYF. CDR3 nucleotides: TGTGCCAGCAGCTTAGGCGGTAGCGGGGGGCAAGAGACCCAGTACTTC. Based on the CDR3 plus reference TRBV7-2 and TRBJ2-5, the full variable domain is GAGVSQSPSNKVTEKGKDVELRCDPISGHTALYWYRQSLGQGLEFLIYFQGNSAPDKSGLPSDRFSAERTGGSVSTLTIQRTQQEDSAVYLCASSLGGSGGQETQYFGPGTRLLVL.

This chain joins TRBV20-1 and TRBJ1-2; D is possibly TRBD1 (6 bases). Between the trimmed V and J ends, which lost 0 bases and 6 bases, there was a span of 14 bases. Germline V CDR1 and CDR2: DFQATT, SNEGSKA (reference sequence). The CDR3 contains 14 residues. The CDR3 spells CSAREPAGGDGYTF. The CDR3 nucleotides are TGCAGTGCTAGAGAACCCGCGGGGGGCGATGGCTACACCTTC.

The gene calls are TRBV12-3 or TRBV12-4 and TRBJ2-6; D is unresolved. The V and J ends lost 6 bases and 0 bases respectively, with 6 bases between them. The CDR3 totals 14 residues. CDR3 loop: CASSPYSGANVLTF. CDR3 coding DNA: TGTGCCAGCAGCCCGTACTCTGGGGCCAACGTCCTGACTTTC.

The gene calls are TRBV2 and TRBJ1-6; D remains ambiguous. Germline V gene lookup returns CDR1 SNHLY and CDR2 FYNNEI. There are 15 residues in the CDR3. V was cut by 7 bases and J by 0 bases, with 10 bases left in between. The CDR3 loop is CASTKESSYNSPLHF. As DNA, the CDR3 is TGTGCCAGCACGAAGGAGAGCTCCTATAATTCACCCCTCCACTTT.

This clonotype has just one count. V is TRBV7-9 and J is TRBJ2-1; D is uncertain. The germline V gene encodes CDR1 SEHNR and CDR2 FQNEAQ (reference sequence). Trimming shortened V by 6 bases and J by 2 bases, and 8 bases separated the two germline ends. CDR3 length equals 13 residues. The CDR3 coding sequence is TGTGCCAGCAGACAGATGACCTACAATGAGCAGTTCTTC. This sequence encodes CASRQMTYNEQFF.

The V call is TRBV19, the J call TRBJ1-1, with D unresolved. Trimming took 3 bases from V and 1 from J, leaving 9 bases between them. The CDR3 covers 14 residues. Germline CDR1 is LNHDA and CDR2 is SQIVND (reference sequence). The CDR3 here is CASSIGWSNTEAFF. In DNA form, the CDR3 reads TGTGCCAGTAGTATCGGCTGGTCGAACACTGAAGCTTTCTTT.

The chain joins TRBV6-6 to TRBJ2-7; 7 bases line up with TRBD1. The germline V gene encodes CDR1 MNHNY and CDR2 SVGAGI (reference sequence). Trimming cost V 6 bases and J 4 bases; bases outside gene matches: 12. The CDR3 sequence is 15 residues long. CDR3 DNA sequence: TGTGCCAGCAGCCAGAGTCGACAGGGATGGTACGAGCAGTACTTC. Its protein is CASSQSRQGWYEQYF.

The V gene is TRBV5-1, the J gene TRBJ2-3, with 9 bases that match TRBD2. CDR1 and CDR2 from the germline V gene are SGHRS and YFSETQ. This CDR3 is built from 15 residues. J was trimmed by 5 bases and V by 0 bases; bases with no gene match: 4. The CDR3 nucleotides read TGCGCCAGCAGCTTGGTTAGCGGGGGAATAGATACGCAGTATTTT. It encodes CASSLVSGGIDTQYF.